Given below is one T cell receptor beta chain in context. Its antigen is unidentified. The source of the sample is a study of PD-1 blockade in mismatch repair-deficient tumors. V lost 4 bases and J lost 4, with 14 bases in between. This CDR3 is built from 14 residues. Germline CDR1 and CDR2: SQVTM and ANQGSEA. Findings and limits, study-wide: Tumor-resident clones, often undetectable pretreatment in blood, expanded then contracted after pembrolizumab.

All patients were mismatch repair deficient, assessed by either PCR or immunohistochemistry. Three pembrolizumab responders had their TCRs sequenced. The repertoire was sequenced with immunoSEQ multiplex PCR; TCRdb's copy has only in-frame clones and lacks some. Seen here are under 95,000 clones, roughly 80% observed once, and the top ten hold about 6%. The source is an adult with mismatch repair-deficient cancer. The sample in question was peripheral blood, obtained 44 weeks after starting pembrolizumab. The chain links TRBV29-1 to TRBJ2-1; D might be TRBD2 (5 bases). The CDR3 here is CSVVGGSTYNEQFF. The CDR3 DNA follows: TGCAGCGTTGTAGGTGGGAGTACGTACAATGAGCAGTTCTTC.